The 19 T cell receptor beta chains reported below all come from one sample, sequenced in a study of PD-1 blockade in classical Hodgkin lymphoma. Every single patient, without exception, relapsed after autologous stem cell transplantation, and brentuximab vedotin exposure varied. Assay: immunoSEQ multiplex PCR; the TCRdb copy retains only in-frame clones and omits some. The table shows approximately 100,000 clones, with about 89% occurring only once. The sequencing used peripheral blood mononuclear cells (PBMCs), collected before the second cycle of nivolumab. The receptors were gathered from a human donor with classical Hodgkin lymphoma.

The chain is built from TRBV4-2 and TRBJ2-5; D call uncertain. V was cut by 2 bases and J by 5 bases, with 12 bases left in between. Per germline, CDR1 LGHNA and CDR2 YNFKEQ. The CDR3 spans 14 residues. As DNA, the CDR3 is TGTGCCAGCAGCCAACAGAGGTACGGTGAGACCCAGTACTTC. It encodes CASSQQRYGETQYF.

The V and J genes are TRBV7-9 and TRBJ1-2; TRBD1 aligns across 8 bases. The V and J ends lost 0 bases and 7 bases, in that order; junction bases with no gene match: 7. Germline V lookup: CDR1 SEHNR, CDR2 FQNEAQ (reference sequence). The CDR3 has 15 residues. This CDR3 is CASSLAGQGESGYTF. Here the CDR3 DNA reads TGTGCCAGCAGCTTAGCCGGACAGGGAGAATCTGGCTACACCTTC.

A few counts support this clone. The chain joins TRBV6-4 to TRBJ2-3, with 9 bases fitting TRBD2. The germline gives CDR1 MRHNA, CDR2 SNTAGT. J gave up 4 bases and V 0 bases, and 2 bases lay outside the gene matches. This CDR3 contains 15 residues. CDR3 nucleotides: TGTGCCAGCAGTGACTCGCGGGGGGGCCCAGATACGCAGTATTTT. This sequence encodes CASSDSRGGPDTQYF.

The chain carries TRBV11-2 and TRBJ2-7, with a possible D match to TRBD1 (6 bases). The CDR3 runs to 14 residues. Germline loops: CDR1 SGHAT, CDR2 FQNNGV. Between the trimmed V and J ends, which lost 7 bases and 3 bases, there was a span of 16 bases. The CDR3: CASNPIQGYYEQYF. The DNA of the CDR3 is TGTGCCAGCAACCCTATCCAGGGGTACTACGAGCAGTACTTC. Full variable domain (outside the CDR3, taken from reference TRBV11-2 and TRBJ2-7): EAGVAQSPRYKIIEKRQSVAFWCNPISGHATLYWYQQILGQGPKLLIQFQNNGVVDDSQLPKDRFSAERLKGVDSTLKIQPAKLEDSAVYLCASNPIQGYYEQYFGPGTRLTVT.

The J gene is TRBJ2-7, the V gene TRBV5-6; possibly TRBD1 for D (5 bases). The germline gives CDR1 SGHDT, CDR2 YYEEEE. This CDR3 is 15 amino acids long. V lost 0 bases and J 2 bases, leaving 12 bases between the germline ends. DNA of the CDR3: TGTGCCAGCAGCTTGGGTCAGGGATTAACCTACGAGCAGTACTTC. Translation gives CASSLGQGLTYEQYF.

V usage is TRBV18 and J usage is TRBJ2-7; D perhaps matches TRBD2 (5 bases). V was pared by 3 bases and J by 0 bases, with 9 bases between. Germline CDR1 and CDR2: KGHSH and LQKENI. The CDR3 has 14 amino acids. The CDR3 here is CASSPAGNSYEQYF. The CDR3 DNA reads as TGTGCCAGCTCACCCGCCGGGAACTCCTACGAGCAGTACTTC.

This sequence joins TRBV19 and TRBJ1-5; no clear D gene. The CDR3 consists of 14 residues. V was clipped by 3 bases and J by 5 bases, with 11 bases between them. Germline values: CDR1 LNHDA, CDR2 SQIVND (reference sequence). The CDR3 DNA reads TGTGCCAGTAGTATGAACAGCCGAGATCAGCCCCAGCATTTT. Translating it yields CASSMNSRDQPQHF.

The chain carries TRBV30 and TRBJ1-4; 7 nucleotides agree with TRBD1. The V segment lost 3 bases and the J segment 5 bases; nucleotides outside the gene matches: 6. Looked up from germline, CDR1 is GTSNPN and CDR2 is SVGIG (reference sequence). CDR3 length: 14 amino acids. The CDR3 spells CAWRRQGLNEKLFF. The DNA for the CDR3 is TGTGCCTGGAGGAGACAGGGCCTAAATGAAAAACTGTTTTTT.

V and J are TRBV11-2 and TRBJ1-5; D unclear. The CDR3 covers 13 residues. Germline CDR1 is SGHAT and CDR2 is FQNNGV. The ends were cut back, 5 bases at V and 4 bases at J, with 9 bases in the middle. The CDR3 DNA sequence: TGTGCCAGCAGCGTTGGCGGGAATCAGCCCCAGCATTTT. Protein: CASSVGGNQPQHF.

The chain couples TRBV9 to TRBJ1-3; 7 bases line up with TRBD1. The V gene's germline CDR1 is SGDLS and CDR2 YYNGEE. V lost 0 bases to trimming and J lost 4 bases; unmatched junction nucleotides: 4. The CDR3 is made up of 15 amino acids. DNA of the CDR3: TGTGCCAGCAGCGTAGAAGGGGGCCACGGAAACACCATATATTTT. As protein: CASSVEGGHGNTIYF.

This clone was detected only a few times. The gene calls are TRBV1 and TRBJ1-1. TRBV1 represents a pseudogene. The CDR3 runs to 9 residues. The CDR3 region has the DNA TGCACCAGCAGCTTTTTCGCTTTCTTT. It is translated as CTSSFFAFF.

The J gene is TRBJ2-3, the V gene TRBV9; a possible D gene is TRBD1 (7 bases). The CDR3 is made up of 15 amino acids. CDR1 and CDR2 from the germline V gene are SGDLS and YYNGEE. Deletions cut 0 bases from V and 5 bases from J, with 13 bases between. The chain's CDR3 is CASSVAGAGGDTQYF. CDR3 sequence (DNA): TGTGCCAGCAGCGTAGCGGGGGCAGGGGGAGATACGCAGTATTTT. Full variable domain (outside the CDR3, taken from reference TRBV9 and TRBJ2-3): DSGVTQTPKHLITATGQRVTLRCSPRSGDLSVYWYQQSLDQGLQFLIQYYNGEERAKGNILERFSAQQFPDLHSELNLSSLELGDSALYFCASSVAGAGGDTQYFGPGTRLTVL.

This clone was seen a single time. The chain joins TRBV19 to TRBJ2-2; D gene uncertain. CDR1 LNHDA and CDR2 SQIVND come from the germline V gene (reference sequence). This CDR3 has 18 residues. V was shortened by 2 bases and J by 0 bases, with 16 bases between the two germline ends. The CDR3 sequence: CASSIIQSLTANTGELFF. The CDR3 DNA is TGTGCCAGTAGTATAATCCAATCGCTGACGGCGAACACCGGGGAGCTGTTTTTT.

This chain joins TRBV2 and TRBJ1-6; D possibly corresponds to TRBD1 (6 bases). Germline CDR1 is SNHLY and CDR2 is FYNNEI. The CDR3 sequence is 14 residues long. V lost 4 bases, J lost 7 bases, and 11 bases lay in between. CDR3 loop: CASSVQGTNSPLHF. DNA for the CDR3: TGTGCCAGCAGTGTGCAGGGGACCAATTCACCCCTCCACTTT.

The gene calls are TRBV7-9 and TRBJ2-7; D unclear. This CDR3 has 15 residues. CDR1 is SEHNR and CDR2 is FQNEAQ in the germline V gene (reference sequence). The V end was cut by 2 bases, the J end by 2 bases, with 13 bases between. CDR3 in DNA: TGTGCCAGCAGCTTAACTGTGGCAGGAGCCTACGAGCAGTACTTC. Translation: CASSLTVAGAYEQYF.

The gene calls are TRBV9 and TRBJ2-2; D assignment may be TRBD1 or TRBD2 (5 bases each). The CDR3 contains 18 residues. Per the germline V gene, CDR1 is SGDLS and CDR2 is YYNGEE. Deletions cut 0 bases from V and 2 bases from J, with 17 bases between. The CDR3 sequence is CASSVAFGGRVNTGELFF. The CDR3 coding sequence is TGTGCCAGCAGCGTAGCTTTTGGGGGACGGGTAAACACCGGGGAGCTGTTTTTT.

The V call is TRBV30, the J call TRBJ2-7; D gene uncertain. The CDR3 covers 12 residues. Trimming cost V 2 bases and J 3 bases, with 8 bases left between them. Germline CDR1 and CDR2: GTSNPN and SVGIG (reference sequence). The CDR3 spells CAWSLLYYEQYF. The CDR3 region has the DNA TGTGCCTGGAGTCTACTTTACTACGAGCAGTACTTC.

This chain connects TRBV30 to TRBJ1-2, with 8 bases that match TRBD1. CDR1 is GTSNPN and CDR2 is SVGIG in the germline V gene (reference sequence). The CDR3 is 16 amino acids. The V and J ends lost 0 bases and 4 bases, in that order; junction bases with no gene match: 10. CDR3 DNA: TGTGCCTGGAGTGTACGACAGGGGTTGTCGGCCTATGGCTACACCTTC. It is translated as CAWSVRQGLSAYGYTF.

This clone has just one count. This sequence joins TRBV4-3 and TRBJ2-1; maybe TRBD2 (6 bases). CDR1 is LGHNA and CDR2 is YSLEER in the germline V gene. CDR3 length equals 13 residues. The ends were cut back, 0 bases at V and 10 bases at J, with 10 bases in the middle. The CDR3: CASSQDPRGEQFF. The CDR3 DNA is TGCGCCAGCAGCCAAGACCCTCGGGGGGAGCAGTTCTTC.